The next 23 T cell receptor beta chains were all read from a single sample in a study of blood T cells in healthy people across ages. Next came a second PCR, run for roughly 7 to 12 cycles, which used a sample-barcoded 5' primer along with a J-beta primer mix. MiXCR was run by TCRdb on the 5' RACE reads, yielding one entry per CDR3 protein. Among under 1,000,000 distinct CDR3 sequences listed, about 47% were seen once. The source material was blood. The receptor source for this set is a man of 80 years or more in good health.

The chain carries TRBV10-2 and TRBJ2-7, with 8 bases identical to TRBD2. This CDR3 spans 14 amino acids. Germline CDR1 is WSHSY and CDR2 is SAAADI. Trimming at V came to 7 bases and at J to 0 bases, leaving 5 bases not matched to a gene. CDR3 in DNA: TGCGCCAGCAAAAATAGCGGGGACTCCTACGAGCAGTACTTC. It specifies CASKNSGDSYEQYF.

The rearrangement uses TRBV7-2 and TRBJ2-1; the D is unclear. Deletions cut 8 bases from V and 8 bases from J, with 16 bases between. Germline V gene sequence: CDR1 SGHTA, CDR2 FQGNSA. This CDR3 contains 13 residues. The CDR3 DNA sequence: TGTGCCAGCTCCCCCCTTAGGTACCATGAGCAGTTCTTC. It codes for CASSPLRYHEQFF.

Only a few counts were recorded for this clonotype. J is TRBJ2-1 and V is TRBV7-3; no definite D call. V shed 8 bases and J shed 2 bases, with 10 bases lying between them. Germline CDR1 SGHTA, CDR2 FQGTGA. CDR3 size: 13 residues. The CDR3 region is CASSQFPYNEQFF. DNA of the CDR3: TGTGCCAGCTCTCAGTTTCCCTACAATGAGCAGTTCTTC.

A single count supports this clonotype. A read error is likely, as this CDR3 ends without the conserved phenylalanine or tryptophan. The rearrangement joins TRBV12-3 or TRBV12-4 to TRBJ2-1, with 10 positions matching TRBD2. V lost 6 bases to trimming and J lost 4 bases; unmatched junction nucleotides: 6. There are 15 residues in the CDR3. The CDR3: CASRRSSGSYNEQFS. The CDR3 DNA is TGTGCCAGCAGACGTTCTAGCGGGAGTTACAATGAGCAGTTCTCC.

The rearrangement joins TRBV2 to TRBJ2-2; no clear D gene. The CDR3 consists of 11 residues. The V end was cut by 7 bases, the J end by 7 bases, with 7 bases between. The germline V gene has CDR1 SNHLY and CDR2 FYNNEI. The CDR3 DNA reads TGTGCCAGCAATCTCGGCGGGGAGCTGTTTTTT. Encoded protein: CASNLGGELFF.

The rearrangement uses TRBV6-5 and TRBJ2-5; tentatively, D is TRBD1 (5 bases). The germline CDR1 and CDR2 sequences are MNHEY and SVGAGI. Trimming removed 2 bases from V and 5 bases from J, with 12 bases in between. This CDR3 is 14 amino acids long. CDR3 amino acids: CASSYTRQGETQYF. CDR3 DNA sequence: TGTGCCAGCAGTTACACCCGGCAGGGCGAGACCCAGTACTTC.

This clonotype was seen a few times. The chain carries TRBV12-3 or TRBV12-4 and TRBJ2-1; the D is unclear. The tail of the sequence fits TRBJ2-7 better, so the J call may be wrong. The CDR3 extends over 15 amino acids. The CDR3 protein is CASSLVTVSYNEQYF. In DNA, the CDR3 is TGTGCCAGCAGTTTAGTGACTGTTTCCTACAATGAGCAGTACTTC.

This chain uses TRBV6-5 with TRBJ2-2; 16 nucleotides line up with TRBD2. CDR3 size: 19 residues. The V gene end was trimmed by 2 bases and the J gene end by 4 bases; junction bases not matched to a gene: 7. Germline V gene data show CDR1 as MNHEY and CDR2 as SVGAGI. For the CDR3, the DNA is TGTGCCAGCAGTTACGGGGGACTAGCGGGAGGGCCGATCACCGGGGAGCTGTTTTTT. Amino acid sequence: CASSYGGLAGGPITGELFF.

V usage is TRBV7-9 and J usage is TRBJ2-1; a weak D match, TRBD1 (6 bases). V gave up 2 bases and J gave up 15 bases, with 11 bases separating them. The CDR3 is 11 amino acids. Germline V gives CDR1 SEHNR, CDR2 FQNEAQ (reference sequence). Here the CDR3 reads CASSLWGTPFF. The CDR3 nucleotides read TGTGCCAGCAGCTTATGGGGGACACCGTTCTTC.

This clonotype was counted only a few times. The chain has TRBV5-6 and TRBJ2-2; weak D call: TRBD1 (6 bases). CDR3 length equals 13 residues. V gave up 4 bases and J gave up 6 bases, with 10 bases separating them. CDR1 and CDR2 from the germline V gene are SGHDT and YYEEEE. CDR3 nucleotide sequence: TGTGCCAGCAGCGTAACAGGGCCCGGGGAGCTGTTTTTT. Translated: CASSVTGPGELFF.

There are a few counts of this clonotype. The chain carries TRBV29-1 and TRBJ2-4; D remains unclear. Germline CDR1 and CDR2: SQVTM and ANQGSEA. Trimming removed 1 base at V and 7 bases at J, with 11 bases between. CDR3 size: 13 residues. The CDR3 coding sequence is TGCAGCGTTGAAGGCTTAGATGGTAACATTCAGTACTTC. This codes for CSVEGLDGNIQYF.

This clonotype was detected a few times. This chain joins TRBV7-6 and TRBJ2-1; 9 nucleotides align to TRBD1. Germline values: CDR1 SGHVS, CDR2 FNYEAQ. The CDR3 has 13 amino acids. Trimming took 4 bases from V and 10 from J; bases not matched to a gene: 5. Here the CDR3 DNA reads TGTGCCAGCAGCTCGACAGGGGGTTGGGAGCAGTTCTTC. This sequence encodes CASSSTGGWEQFF.

In its sample, this clonotype was seen many times. J is TRBJ2-1 and V is TRBV20-1; possible D gene TRBD2, 5 bases. The V end was cut by 2 bases, the J end by 8 bases, with 22 bases between. CDR3 length: 16 amino acids. The germline CDR1 and CDR2 sequences are DFQATT and SNEGSKA (reference sequence). Here the CDR3 DNA reads TGCAGTGCTAGACAAGCGGTTGGTTACATTGGAGATGAGCAGTTCTTC. It encodes CSARQAVGYIGDEQFF.

The chain links TRBV12-3 or TRBV12-4 to TRBJ1-1, with 11 nucleotides matching TRBD1. The V segment lost 3 bases and the J segment 7 bases; nucleotides outside the gene matches: 13. CDR3 size: 17 residues. CDR3 DNA: TGTGCCAGCAGTTTTCTCGGGACAGGGGGAAAGGTGGATGAAGCTTTCTTT. Encoded protein: CASSFLGTGGKVDEAFF.

The rearrangement uses TRBV4-1 and TRBJ2-1; 12 bases align to TRBD1. Per the germline V gene, CDR1 is MGHRA and CDR2 is YSYEKL. V dropped 0 bases and J dropped 0; count of bases not matched to a gene: 6. This CDR3 is built from 19 residues. CDR3 nucleotides: TGCGCCAGCAGCCAAGATACGGGACAGGGGGCCTTCTCCTACAATGAGCAGTTCTTC. Translating it yields CASSQDTGQGAFSYNEQFF.

V and J are TRBV27 and TRBJ2-7, with no clear D. With 0 bases removed from V and 0 bases from J, the gap between germline ends came to 12 bases. CDR3 size: 16 residues. The germline CDR1 and CDR2 sequences are MNHEY and SMNVEV (reference sequence). CDR3 DNA sequence: TGTGCCAGCAGTTTATCGAGTGGCAGGAGCTCCTACGAGCAGTACTTC. Amino acid sequence: CASSLSSGRSSYEQYF.

This clonotype was found a few times. The rearrangement uses TRBV5-1 and TRBJ2-6; D not certain. The germline gives CDR1 SGHRS, CDR2 YFSETQ. The CDR3 has 15 amino acids. V was shortened by 2 bases and J by 3 bases, with 9 bases between the two germline ends. The CDR3 coding sequence is TGCGCCAGCAGCTTAGGCAGCTATGGGGCCAACGTCCTGACTTTC. Translating gives CASSLGSYGANVLTF. Supplemented by reference TRBV5-1 and TRBJ2-6, the full variable domain reads KAGVTQTPRYLIKTRGQQVTLSCSPISGHRSVSWYQQTPGQGLQFLFEYFSETQRNKGNFPGRFSGRQFSNSRSEMNVSTLELGDSALYLCASSLGSYGANVLTFGAGSRLTVL.

The chain carries TRBV5-1 and TRBJ2-1, with D possibly matching TRBD1 (5 bases). Per germline, CDR1 SGHRS and CDR2 YFSETQ. This CDR3 contains 16 residues. Trimming removed 0 bases at V and 8 bases at J, with 18 bases between. The DNA of the CDR3 is TGCGCCAGCAGCTTGGATGGCCAGGGCGGTGCGGATGAGCAGTTCTTC. As protein: CASSLDGQGGADEQFF. Variable domain in full (rest from reference TRBV5-1 and TRBJ2-1): KAGVTQTPRYLIKTRGQQVTLSCSPISGHRSVSWYQQTPGQGLQFLFEYFSETQRNKGNFPGRFSGRQFSNSRSEMNVSTLELGDSALYLCASSLDGQGGADEQFFGPGTRLTVL.

To note about this clonotype: This could be a read error, since a much larger clone is one nucleotide away. The rearrangement links TRBV28 to TRBJ2-3; D remains unclear. Germline values: CDR1 MDHEN, CDR2 SYDVKM. V was shortened by 2 bases and J by 8 bases, with 14 bases between the two germline ends. The CDR3 covers 14 residues. CDR3 in amino acids: CASSLTGLAGTQYF. CDR3 in DNA: TGTGCCAGCAGTTTAACCGGGCTTGCAGGTACGCAGTATTTT. The variable domain in full, completed from reference TRBV28 and TRBJ2-3, reads DVKVTQSSRYLVKRTGEKVFLECVQDMDHENMFWYRQDPGLGLRLIYFSYDVKMKEKGDIPEGYSVSREKKERFSLILESASTNQTSMYLCASSLTGLAGTQYFGPGTRLTVL.

V and J are TRBV7-8 and TRBJ2-3, with 12 bases fitting TRBD2. J gave up 0 bases and V 2 bases, and 18 bases lay outside the gene matches. The V gene's germline CDR1 is SGHVS and CDR2 FQNEAQ. CDR3 length: 22 residues. CDR3 coding DNA: TGTGCCAGCAGCTTATGGGCAGGGGGCGTTCTAGCGGGAGGGTCTAGCACAGATACGCAGTATTTT. This codes for CASSLWAGGVLAGGSSTDTQYF.

For this clonotype: Since a much larger clone is just one base distant, this may be a read error. This chain links TRBV7-3 with TRBJ2-1; tentative D call: TRBD1 (6 bases). The DNA end is a closer match to TRBJ2-7, so the J assignment may be wrong. The CDR3 loop spans 14 amino acids. The germline V gene has CDR1 SGHTA and CDR2 FQGTGA. The CDR3 region has the DNA TGTGCCAGCAGCTTAGGGATGGGGGACAATGAGCAGTACTTC. Translated, it gives CASSLGMGDNEQYF.

This clonotype was picked up many times. V and J are TRBV5-1 and TRBJ2-7; 7 nucleotides agree with TRBD1. CDR1 and CDR2 (germline): SGHRS, YFSETQ. J gave up 5 bases and V 5 bases, and 10 bases lay outside the gene matches. The CDR3 runs 14 residues. CDR3 DNA sequence: TGCGCCAGCAGGCCCCGGGACAGCTCTAACGAGCAGTACTTC. It codes for CASRPRDSSNEQYF.

This CDR3 reads CSARDSGGADYGYTF. The DNA of the CDR3 is TGCAGTGCTAGAGATAGTGGGGGCGCGGACTATGGCTACACCTTC. The rearrangement uses TRBV20-1 and TRBJ1-2; maybe TRBD1 (6 bases). V dropped 0 bases and J dropped 3 bases, with 14 bases sitting between them. Germline assignment: CDR1 DFQATT and CDR2 SNEGSKA (reference sequence). The CDR3 covers 15 residues.